Shown below are 32 T cell receptor beta chains from a single sample sequenced in a study of OX40 agonist ivuxolimab in advanced cancers. TCRdb's table, derived via immunoSEQ multiplex PCR, lists solely in-frame clones and lacks some. Of more than 40,000 clones listed, 88% were seen once; the top ten hold 56%. The sample consisted of CD4+ or CD8+ T cells sorted from blood, taken in a trial of the OX40 agonist ivuxolimab. The receptor source for this set is an adult with an advanced solid tumor such as melanoma, head and neck, liver or kidney cancer.

The chain links TRBV18 to TRBJ2-7, with D possibly being TRBD2 (5 bases). There are 13 residues in the CDR3. Germline V lookup: CDR1 KGHSH, CDR2 LQKENI. Trimming stripped 3 bases from V and 7 bases from J, with 13 bases between. The CDR3 DNA is TGTGCCAGCTCACCCATACGGGGTGGGGAGCAGTACTTC. Its translation: CASSPIRGGEQYF.

The chain links TRBV7-9 to TRBJ1-5; a weak D match, TRBD1 (5 bases). Looked up from germline, CDR1 is SEHNR and CDR2 is FQNEAQ (reference sequence). This CDR3 comprises 13 residues. Trimming removed 5 bases at V and 9 bases at J, with 14 bases between. The CDR3 loop reads CASSPNAGRPQHF. As DNA, the CDR3 is TGTGCCAGCAGCCCTAATGCAGGGAGGCCCCAGCATTTT.

The chain carries TRBV10-3 and TRBJ2-2; D unclear. The CDR3 has 12 residues. Looked up from germline, CDR1 is ENHRY and CDR2 is SYGVKD. V lost 2 bases and J 5 bases, leaving 3 bases between the germline ends. CDR3 amino acids: CAISEPTGELFF. CDR3 nucleotides: TGTGCCATCAGTGAGCCGACCGGGGAGCTGTTTTTT.

This rearrangement joins TRBV7-2 to TRBJ2-1; no firm D call. The V gene's germline CDR1 is SGHTA and CDR2 FQGNSA. V lost 5 bases, J lost 1 base, and 12 bases lay in between. The CDR3 extends over 15 amino acids. The DNA for the CDR3 is TGTGCCAGCAGCCCTCAAGCCGATTCCTACAATGAGCAGTTCTTC. Translating it yields CASSPQADSYNEQFF.

This chain uses TRBV7-2 with TRBJ2-1; 7 nucleotides match TRBD1. V lost 5 bases to trimming and J lost 6 bases; unmatched junction nucleotides: 10. Germline values: CDR1 SGHTA, CDR2 FQGNSA. The CDR3 runs 15 residues. The chain's CDR3 is CASSITTGSGNEQFF. In DNA form, the CDR3 reads TGTGCCAGCAGCATCACGACAGGGTCGGGCAATGAGCAGTTCTTC.

The rearrangement joins TRBV25-1 to TRBJ1-3, with a tentative D call TRBD1 (5 bases). CDR3 length equals 14 residues. Trimming cost V 4 bases and J 0 bases, with 7 bases left between them. Germline CDR1 is MGHDK and CDR2 is SYGVNS. The CDR3 region has the DNA TGTGCCAGCAGTGGGGGGGGCTCTGGAAACACCATATATTTT. It codes for CASSGGGSGNTIYF.

This clone is a singleton in its sample. The V call is TRBV6-1, the J call TRBJ2-3; 8 positions agree with TRBD2. Germline V CDR1 and CDR2: MNHNS, SASEGT. Unmatched junction bases numbered 11, after V lost 4 bases and J lost 8 bases. The CDR3 has 15 residues. CDR3 sequence (DNA): TGTGCCAGCAGTGTCGGAGCGGGGGTTGGGGGTACGCAGTATTTT. This translates into CASSVGAGVGGTQYF.

The chain joins TRBV4-1 to TRBJ2-5, with D unresolved. The CDR3 extends over 11 amino acids. In germline, CDR1 is MGHRA, CDR2 YSYEKL. V lost 4 bases to trimming and J lost 7 bases, with 7 bases between them. The CDR3 region is CASSLGPTQYF. The DNA of the CDR3 is TGCGCCAGCAGCCTCGGGCCGACCCAGTACTTC.

The chain uses TRBV5-1 and TRBJ1-1; D is undetermined. Germline CDR1 is SGHRS and CDR2 is YFSETQ. This CDR3 has 15 amino acids. V was clipped by 4 bases and J by 1 base, with 14 bases between them. CDR3 nucleotides: TGCGCCAGCAGCCCCCTAGGGCAGACGAACACTGAAGCTTTCTTT. It yields the protein CASSPLGQTNTEAFF.

The chain couples TRBV6-6 to TRBJ2-7; D is possibly TRBD1 or TRBD2 (5 bases each). The CDR3 covers 15 residues. Looked up from germline, CDR1 is MNHNY and CDR2 is SVGAGI (reference sequence). V was trimmed by 0 bases and J by 2 bases, leaving 11 bases between them. This CDR3 is CASSYSPRDPYEQYF. Written as DNA, the CDR3 is TGTGCCAGCAGTTACTCTCCCAGGGACCCCTACGAGCAGTACTTC.

The V and J genes are TRBV7-3 and TRBJ2-1; TRBD2 might be the D (6 bases). The V gene lost 4 bases and the J gene lost 7 bases, with 11 bases spanning the gap. This CDR3 has 13 residues. Germline loops: CDR1 SGHTA, CDR2 FQGTGA. The CDR3 nucleotides are TGTGCCAGCAGCTCAGGAGGGTGGAATGAGCAGTTCTTC. Residues: CASSSGGWNEQFF.

The chain uses TRBV7-9 and TRBJ2-7; D uncertain. Germline V gives CDR1 SEHNR, CDR2 FQNEAQ (reference sequence). CDR3 length: 16 amino acids. Trimming left V 6 bases short and J 6 bases short, with 24 bases between. DNA for the CDR3: TGTGCCAGCAGTACATTATCCGACTGGGCGCGGATCGAGCAGTACTTC. This codes for CASSTLSDWARIEQYF.

The chain has TRBV7-9 and TRBJ2-1; a possible D gene is TRBD1 (5 bases). The V end lost 5 bases, the J end lost 4 bases, and 9 bases lay between the germline ends. Germline CDR1 is SEHNR and CDR2 is FQNEAQ (reference sequence). The CDR3 loop spans 13 amino acids. CDR3 amino acids: CASSAQGYNEQFF. Here the CDR3 DNA reads TGTGCCAGCAGCGCCCAGGGTTACAATGAGCAGTTCTTC. The full variable domain, rest sourced from reference TRBV7-9 and TRBJ2-1, is DTGVSQNPRHKITKRGQNVTFRCDPISEHNRLYWYRQTLGQGPEFLTYFQNEAQLEKSRLLSDRFSAERPKGSFSTLEIQRTEQGDSAMYLCASSAQGYNEQFFGPGTRLTVL.

CDR3 in amino acids: CASSLSVTGLEQYF. The CDR3 DNA is TGTGCCAGCAGTTTATCCGTCACAGGGCTCGAGCAGTACTTC. This rearrangement joins TRBV27 to TRBJ2-7; tentatively, D is TRBD1 (6 bases). The germline V gene has CDR1 MNHEY and CDR2 SMNVEV (reference sequence). V lost 0 bases to trimming and J lost 6 bases, with 12 bases between them. The CDR3 runs to 14 residues.

The rearrangement links TRBV9 to TRBJ2-1; D is ambiguous. The CDR3 consists of 14 residues. Per the germline V gene, CDR1 is SGDLS and CDR2 is YYNGEE. V was trimmed by 0 bases and J by 8 bases, leaving 12 bases between them. The CDR3 nucleotides read TGTGCCAGCAGCGTAGGTTTACCGAGCGATGAGCAGTTCTTC. It yields the protein CASSVGLPSDEQFF.

The chain has TRBV5-1 and TRBJ2-5, with D perhaps given as TRBD1 or TRBD2 (6 bases each). CDR3 length: 14 residues. Germline CDR1 is SGHRS and CDR2 is YFSETQ. V lost 7 bases and J 4 bases, leaving 17 bases between the germline ends. CDR3 region: CASYGGHGGETQYF. The CDR3 DNA reads TGCGCCAGCTACGGGGGCCATGGGGGAGAGACCCAGTACTTC.

The chain links TRBV7-2 to TRBJ2-7; 9 bases line up with TRBD2. The CDR3 is made up of 15 amino acids. CDR1 is SGHTA and CDR2 is FQGNSA in the germline V gene. Trimming cost V 1 base and J 2 bases; bases outside gene matches: 3. CDR3 sequence (DNA): TGTGCCAGCAGCTTAGATAGCGGGGGACCCTACGAGCAGTACTTC. It codes for CASSLDSGGPYEQYF. Variable domain in full (rest from reference TRBV7-2 and TRBJ2-7): GAGVSQSPSNKVTEKGKDVELRCDPISGHTALYWYRQSLGQGLEFLIYFQGNSAPDKSGLPSDRFSAERTGGSVSTLTIQRTQQEDSAVYLCASSLDSGGPYEQYFGPGTRLTVT.

The rearrangement joins TRBV27 to TRBJ2-2; 7 nucleotides line up with TRBD1. V shed 0 bases, J shed 9 bases, and the junction held 1 base outside the gene matches. The CDR3 sequence is 13 residues long. The germline V gene encodes CDR1 MNHEY and CDR2 SMNVEV (reference sequence). The CDR3 protein is CASSLSTGRELFF. Written as DNA, the CDR3 is TGTGCCAGCAGTTTATCGACAGGGAGGGAGCTGTTTTTT.

The gene calls are TRBV5-1 and TRBJ2-5; 8 nucleotides agree with TRBD1. Germline V CDR1 and CDR2: SGHRS, YFSETQ. V gave up 1 base and J gave up 5 bases; unmatched junction bases: 7. The CDR3 contains 15 residues. CDR3 DNA sequence: TGCGCCAGCAGCTTGAGTCGACAGGGGATGGAGACCCAGTACTTC. Protein sequence: CASSLSRQGMETQYF.

V and J are TRBV5-1 and TRBJ2-3; TRBD1 matches at 7 bases. This CDR3 has 16 residues. V was pared by 5 bases and J by 5 bases, with 14 bases of the junction left unmatched. Germline values: CDR1 SGHRS, CDR2 YFSETQ. In DNA form, the CDR3 reads TGCGCCAGCAGTTACCGGACAGGCAGCTACCTAGATACGCAGTATTTT. This gives the protein CASSYRTGSYLDTQYF.

The rearrangement uses TRBV19 and TRBJ2-4; D is undetermined. V dropped 3 bases and J dropped 1 base, with 10 bases sitting between them. The length of the CDR3 is 15 residues. Germline V lookup: CDR1 LNHDA, CDR2 SQIVND (reference sequence). The CDR3, as DNA: TGTGCCAGTAGTATCAAAGGGTTGGCCAAAAACATTCAGTACTTC. It translates to CASSIKGLAKNIQYF.

The rearrangement uses TRBV4-3 and TRBJ2-3; TRBD2 agrees at 8 bases. This CDR3 region has 17 residues. Germline CDR1 is LGHNA and CDR2 is YSLEER. Losses at the gene ends were 0 bases for V and 2 bases for J; bases not matched to a gene: 7. CDR3 residues: CASSQDWLAGITDTQYF. The CDR3 DNA reads as TGCGCCAGCAGCCAAGATTGGCTAGCGGGCATCACAGATACGCAGTATTTT.

This chain connects TRBV5-4 to TRBJ2-7, with TRBD2 matching over 8 bases. Germline V lookup: CDR1 SGHNT, CDR2 YYREEE (reference sequence). CDR3 length: 15 residues. The V and J ends lost 4 bases and 1 base, in that order; junction bases with no gene match: 7. The CDR3 DNA follows: TGTGCCAGCAGCAGGAATGGCGGGGGGTCCTACGAGCAGTACTTC. Protein sequence: CASSRNGGGSYEQYF.

V usage is TRBV7-2 and J usage is TRBJ2-7; D unresolved. The CDR3 runs 14 residues. Per germline, CDR1 SGHTA and CDR2 FQGNSA. The germline V and J ends were trimmed by 0 bases and 0 bases, with 6 bases remaining between them. This chain's CDR3 is CASSLALDSYEQYF. DNA for the CDR3: TGTGCCAGCAGCTTAGCTTTAGACTCCTACGAGCAGTACTTC.

V is TRBV5-5 and J is TRBJ2-3; TRBD2 matches 8 bases. Trimming at V came to 0 bases and at J to 2 bases, leaving 14 bases not matched to a gene. CDR1 and CDR2 from the germline V gene are SGHKS and YYEKEE (reference sequence). This CDR3 comprises 19 residues. The CDR3 region is CASSLVFAEAGVATDTQYF. The CDR3 region has the DNA TGTGCCAGCAGCTTGGTATTTGCCGAAGCGGGGGTTGCCACAGATACGCAGTATTTT.

CDR3 DNA sequence: TGCGCCAGCAGCCAAAGCGACAGGGTCACTGAAGCTTTCTTT. Translation gives CASSQSDRVTEAFF. The chain couples TRBV4-1 to TRBJ1-1; 7 positions agree with TRBD1. After removal of 2 bases from V and 4 bases from J, the junction contained 4 bases not matched to a gene. The CDR3 is made up of 14 amino acids. The germline V gene encodes CDR1 MGHRA and CDR2 YSYEKL.

The chain carries TRBV18 and TRBJ1-2; D is unclear. CDR1 and CDR2 from the germline V gene are KGHSH and LQKENI. There are 12 residues in the CDR3. V was pared by 6 bases and J by 2 bases, with 7 bases between. The CDR3 coding sequence is TGTGCCAGCTCCACGAGGAACTATGGCTACACCTTC. It codes for CASSTRNYGYTF.

There are a few counts of this clone. The CDR3 sequence: CASRTVPNTEAFF. As DNA, the CDR3 is TGTGCCAGCAGGACAGTTCCGAACACTGAAGCTTTCTTT. The chain has TRBV28 and TRBJ1-1; tentatively, D is TRBD1 (5 bases). Germline CDR1 reads MDHEN; CDR2 reads SYDVKM. The ends were cut back, 6 bases at V and 1 base at J, with 9 bases in the middle. The CDR3 length is 13 residues.

The chain is built from TRBV4-3 and TRBJ2-7; D tentatively fits TRBD1 or TRBD2 (5 bases each). The V end lost 0 bases, the J end lost 7 bases, and 13 bases lay between the germline ends. The CDR3 loop spans 14 amino acids. Germline values: CDR1 LGHNA, CDR2 YSLEER. The CDR3 here is CASSQDWGPGEQYF. Written as DNA, the CDR3 is TGCGCCAGCAGCCAAGATTGGGGCCCGGGGGAGCAGTACTTC.

V and J are TRBV18 and TRBJ2-1; D call uncertain. Trimming cost V 1 base and J 0 bases, with 7 bases left between them. The CDR3 loop spans 15 amino acids. CDR1 and CDR2 (germline): KGHSH, LQKENI. CDR3 bases: TGTGCCAGCTCACCACGAAGATCCTCCTACAATGAGCAGTTCTTC. Residues: CASSPRRSSYNEQFF. Full variable domain (missing parts from reference TRBV18 and TRBJ2-1): NAGVMQNPRHLVRRRGQEARLRCSPMKGHSHVYWYRQLPEEGLKFMVYLQKENIIDESGMPKERFSAEFPKEGPSILRIQQVVRGDSAAYFCASSPRRSSYNEQFFGPGTRLTVL.

The rearrangement uses TRBV6-5 and TRBJ2-1; 8 positions agree with TRBD2. The CDR3 is made up of 13 amino acids. Germline CDR1 is MNHEY and CDR2 is SVGAGI. V trimming: 3 bases; J trimming: 8 bases; junction bases outside the gene matches: 3. CDR3 sequence (DNA): TGTGCCAGCAGTTATCGAGCGGGGGATGAGCAGTTCTTC. The encoded protein is CASSYRAGDEQFF.

The V gene is TRBV7-9, the J gene TRBJ2-3; 7 bases line up with TRBD2. Germline V gene lookup returns CDR1 SEHNR and CDR2 FQNEAQ (reference sequence). This CDR3 spans 18 amino acids. Trimming took 5 bases from V and 0 from J; bases not matched to a gene: 14. CDR3: CASSPQWGGNPSTDTQYF. CDR3 sequence (DNA): TGTGCCAGCAGCCCCCAATGGGGAGGGAACCCCAGCACAGATACGCAGTATTTT.